The 14 T cell receptor beta chains below come from one sample, sequenced in a study of T cell responses to AZD1222 COVID-19 vaccine. Measured with immunoSEQ multiplex PCR; TCRdb has only the in-frame clones, and not every one. The table lists roughly 160,000 clones, approximately 91% of them singletons, with over 1.5% in the top ten. The sequencing here drew on peripheral blood, taken on day 0 of AZD1222 vaccination. The receptors come from an adult in good health.

This chain links TRBV7-2 with TRBJ2-4; 9 nucleotides agree with TRBD2. Germline V gene sequence: CDR1 SGHTA, CDR2 FQGNSA. There are 15 residues in the CDR3. Trimming removed 4 bases from V and 5 bases from J; junction bases left unmatched: 6. The CDR3 bases are TGTGCCAGCAGCTGGCGGGGGGGAAGACAAAACATTCAGTACTTC. This gives the protein CASSWRGGRQNIQYF.

The chain links TRBV19 to TRBJ2-2, with 7 positions matching TRBD2. The length of the CDR3 is 16 residues. Germline loops: CDR1 LNHDA, CDR2 SQIVND (reference sequence). J gave up 4 bases and V 4 bases, and 9 bases lay outside the gene matches. The CDR3 DNA sequence: TGTGCCAGTAGTAGGAGGGAGGGATTAGGCACCGGGGAGCTGTTTTTT. This sequence encodes CASSRREGLGTGELFF.

The rearrangement joins TRBV28 to TRBJ1-5; D might be TRBD1 (6 bases). This CDR3 region has 15 residues. Germline lookup yields CDR1 MDHEN and CDR2 SYDVKM. V was clipped by 8 bases and J by 4 bases, with 18 bases between them. The CDR3 protein is CASRPPGGGNQPQHF. The CDR3 DNA is TGTGCCAGCCGGCCCCCCGGGGGCGGAAATCAGCCCCAGCATTTT.

This chain joins TRBV7-9 and TRBJ1-5; D unresolved. The CDR3 consists of 14 residues. Germline CDR1 is SEHNR and CDR2 is FQNEAQ (reference sequence). Trimming shortened V by 5 bases and J by 6 bases, and 14 bases separated the two germline ends. The CDR3 DNA reads as TGTGCCAGCAGCCCCTCGAGGGATGGTCAGCCCCAGCATTTT. It is translated as CASSPSRDGQPQHF.

The chain links TRBV24-1 to TRBJ1-1; D gene unclear. Deletions cut 4 bases from V and 3 bases from J, with 8 bases between. Germline CDR1 is KGHDR and CDR2 is SFDVKD. The CDR3 has 13 amino acids. Written as DNA, the CDR3 is TGTGCCACCAGTGACCCGAAACACACTGAAGCTTTCTTT. Protein product: CATSDPKHTEAFF.

The CDR3 DNA reads as TGTGCCAGCAGCCGAACGAGGGAGGGACTGAACACTGAAGCTTTCTTT. Translated, it gives CASSRTREGLNTEAFF. This chain uses TRBV7-8 with TRBJ1-1; a weak D match, TRBD1 (5 bases). This CDR3 contains 16 residues. V was shortened by 5 bases and J by 0 bases, with 16 bases between the two germline ends. CDR1 is SGHVS, CDR2 FQNEAQ, per germline.

The rearrangement links TRBV6-2 or TRBV6-3 to TRBJ2-5, with 8 nucleotides matching TRBD2. Germline V gene sequence: CDR1 MNHEY, CDR2 SVGEGT. The CDR3 is made up of 17 amino acids. V shed 0 bases, J shed 5 bases, and the junction held 11 bases outside the gene matches. In DNA, the CDR3 is TGTGCCAGCAGTTACTCGATCCCAACTAGCGGTGCGGAGACCCAGTACTTC. Amino acids: CASSYSIPTSGAETQYF.

The chain has TRBV7-3 and TRBJ1-1, with D unclear. The germline V and J ends were trimmed by 4 bases and 1 base, with 7 bases remaining between them. The CDR3 totals 13 residues. CDR1 is SGHTA and CDR2 is FQGTGA in the germline V gene. CDR3 sequence: CASSSTGNTEAFF. In DNA form, the CDR3 reads TGTGCCAGCAGCTCGACTGGGAACACTGAAGCTTTCTTT.

In this sample, this clone turned up a few times. CDR3 protein: CAWSVRQGRQTEAFF. CDR3 in DNA: TGTGCCTGGAGTGTTCGACAGGGCCGGCAAACTGAAGCTTTCTTT. The gene calls are TRBV30 and TRBJ1-1; 7 bases align to TRBD1. This CDR3 spans 15 amino acids. Per germline, CDR1 GTSNPN and CDR2 SVGIG (reference sequence). V shed 0 bases and J 5 bases; nucleotides not matched to a gene: 9.

The chain's CDR3 is CASSSHGSVSIYGYTF. CDR3 in DNA: TGTGCCAGCAGTTCTCACGGGTCGGTCAGCATCTATGGCTACACCTTC. The V call is TRBV27, the J call TRBJ1-2; unclear D gene. This CDR3 contains 16 residues. V lost 4 bases, J lost 4 bases, and 19 bases lay in between. CDR1 is MNHEY, CDR2 SMNVEV, per germline (reference sequence).

J is TRBJ2-1 and V is TRBV7-6; 8 nucleotides line up with TRBD1. With 2 bases clipped from V and 5 bases from J, the junction kept 5 bases outside the gene matches. The CDR3 loop spans 15 amino acids. Germline CDR1 reads SGHVS; CDR2 reads FNYEAQ. The CDR3 sequence is CASSLQDRVNNEQFF. The CDR3 DNA follows: TGTGCCAGCAGCTTACAGGACAGGGTAAACAATGAGCAGTTCTTC.

The chain joins TRBV28 to TRBJ1-5; 7 nucleotides line up with TRBD1. The CDR3 length is 14 residues. Per germline, CDR1 MDHEN and CDR2 SYDVKM. The J segment lost 7 bases and the V segment lost 3 bases, leaving 6 bases of the junction unmatched. The DNA of the CDR3 is TGTGCCAGCAGTTTGGGGACAGTTTTCCAGCCCCAGCATTTT. Translating gives CASSLGTVFQPQHF.

The chain has TRBV4-3 and TRBJ1-2; 7 bases map to TRBD1. V was pared by 1 base and J by 3 bases, with 8 bases of the junction left unmatched. CDR1 and CDR2 from the germline V gene are LGHNA and YSLEER. The CDR3 runs to 16 residues. The CDR3 spells CASSQALRQGHYGYTF. CDR3 DNA sequence: TGCGCCAGCAGCCAAGCTCTTCGACAGGGCCACTATGGCTACACCTTC.

The chain has TRBV19 and TRBJ2-7; tentatively, D is TRBD1 or TRBD2 (5 bases each). Germline V gene lookup returns CDR1 LNHDA and CDR2 SQIVND (reference sequence). V lost 6 bases to trimming and J lost 2 bases, with 8 bases between them. The CDR3 totals 12 residues. As DNA, the CDR3 is TGTGCCAGTAGCCAGGGAGCCTACGAGCAGTACTTC. The encoded protein is CASSQGAYEQYF.